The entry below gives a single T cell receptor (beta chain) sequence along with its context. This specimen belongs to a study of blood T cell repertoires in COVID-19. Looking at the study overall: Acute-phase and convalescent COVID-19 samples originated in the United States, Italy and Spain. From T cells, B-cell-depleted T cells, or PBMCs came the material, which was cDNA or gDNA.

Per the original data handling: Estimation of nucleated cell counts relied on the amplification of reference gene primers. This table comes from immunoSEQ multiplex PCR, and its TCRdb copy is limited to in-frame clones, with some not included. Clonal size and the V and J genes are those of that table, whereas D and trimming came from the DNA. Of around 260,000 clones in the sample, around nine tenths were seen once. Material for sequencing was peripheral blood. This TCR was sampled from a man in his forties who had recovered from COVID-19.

CDR3 DNA: TGTGCCAGCAGTTTAGGCAGTAAAGAGACCCAGTACTTC. It encodes CASSLGSKETQYF. This chain links TRBV12-3 or TRBV12-4 with TRBJ2-5; D gene ambiguous. The CDR3 extends over 13 amino acids. V lost 1 base to trimming and J lost 3 bases, with 6 bases between them.